Sequencing of this TCR beta chain was carried out in a study of cytotoxic CD8 clonotypes in ibrutinib-treated CLL (dated by TCRdb to the early 2020s). Broadly, across the study: The cohort had about a dozen relapsed/refractory and around 14 treatment-naive patients; some 17 were IGHV unmutated. Partial responses were observed in about 24 patients and complete responses in 2; after a median follow-up of 68 months, remission was maintained in roughly 14 patients and progression was observed in some twelve. The response samples were drawn at a median of 12 months into treatment, with a range of about 6 to 36 months. On average, each sample yielded roughly 250,000 productive templates and 94,082 productive rearrangements. Of the 90 or so participants in the trial, 26 had longitudinal samples available. Cryopreserved peripheral blood mononuclear cells were obtained prior to treatment, at the time of response, and at either disease progression or sustained remission. Broader findings and caveats from the paper: Baseline clonality exceeded that of age-matched healthy donors and correlated strongly with circulating CD8+ T-cell counts. Lymph node repertoires were not examined, and the timing of sampling was not matched between patients in sustained remission and those whose disease progressed. Clonality increased at ibrutinib response, stayed stable in sustained remission, and fell back toward baseline at progression. Public clonotypes were found to be uncommon and were observed to contract or remain stable during treatment; the increase in clonality was shown to reflect expansion of private clonotypes at ibrutinib response.

On this clone: The target of this receptor is not known. Nothing much larger sits one base from this clone, and base qualities are not available.

For TCR beta library preparation, about 2.1 micrograms of genomic DNA were extracted from the cryopreserved PBMCs. Longitudinal blood samples from CLL patients on ibrutinib monotherapy were analyzed using high-throughput TCR beta sequencing. The patients took part in an open-label, single-center phase 2 trial of ibrutinib monotherapy. Each clonotype received, on average, roughly 9.6x coverage in deep resolution sequencing performed on a MiSeq, where the target depth lay between 1 in 1 million and 1 in 200,000 T cells. The immunoSEQ hsTCRB Kit was used to generate the TCR beta libraries. The study's own analysis went as follows. The data were analyzed with ImmunoSEQ Analyzer and ImmunoSEQ Data Assistant, and V, D and J gene assignments followed IMGT definitions. Clonality, which ranges from 0 to 1, was calculated as one minus the normalized Shannon entropy of productive rearrangement frequencies. Only overrepresented clonotypes making up at least 0.05% of each patient's repertoire were included in the public clonotype analysis. Some 14 age-matched healthy donor repertoires from immuneACCESS served as clonality controls. The table was pulled from immuneACCESS by TCRdb, which kept in-frame rearrangements only. Such tables lose some clones; where checked, under half of the loss comes from unresolved V genes, and the rest has no known cause. The DNA was the basis for D and trimming; V, J and clone size are from that table. The sample table holds approximately 12,000 clones, of which around two thirds were seen once. The ten largest clonotypes hold about 25% of the sample.

Here the sequenced sample was PBMCs, taken before ibrutinib treatment. The receptor was derived from a human donor with chronic lymphocytic leukemia.

The CDR3 reads CASSSLWTGDANYGYTF. The DNA reads as follows: TGTGCCAGCAGTTCCCTGTGGACAGGTGATGCTAACTATGGCTACACCTTC. The chain couples TRBV28 to TRBJ1-2; 7 central bases correspond to TRBD1. The CDR3 contains 17 residues, cysteine and phenylalanine counted. The kept DNA is CDR3 alone, 51 bases in frame from the first base. The germline V end is reduced by 4 bases and the J end by 0 bases; junction bases left unmatched: 11. Looking up the germline V gene yields CDR1 MDHEN and CDR2 SYDVKM.